This T cell receptor beta chain was recorded in a study of blood T cell repertoires in COVID-19. Turning to the study itself: PBMCs, B-cell-depleted T cells, or T cells were the source of the cDNA or gDNA that made up the material.

Germline CDR1 is SGDLS and CDR2 is YYNGEE. This CDR3 is built from 14 residues. The V end was cut by 0 bases, the J end by 6 bases, with 10 bases between. Enrollees, 18 to 89 years old, lived in approximately 25 US areas. TCRdb's table, derived via immunoSEQ multiplex PCR, lists solely in-frame clones and lacks some. The data contain hundreds of thousands of clones, approximately 90% of them singletons. This clone has ten or more counts. This clonotype was obtained from a woman between 18 and 30 years old who had recovered from COVID-19. Sequences were obtained from PBMCs or T cells enriched from blood (not recorded which). This chain links TRBV9 with TRBJ1-5; D gene uncertain. The CDR3 DNA is TGTGCCAGCAGCGTAGAAGGAGGGCGTCAGCCCCAGCATTTT. Its translation is CASSVEGGRQPQHF. The whole variable domain, remainder taken from reference TRBV9 and TRBJ1-5, is DSGVTQTPKHLITATGQRVTLRCSPRSGDLSVYWYQQSLDQGLQFLIQYYNGEERAKGNILERFSAQQFPDLHSELNLSSLELGDSALYFCASSVEGGRQPQHFGDGTRLSIL.